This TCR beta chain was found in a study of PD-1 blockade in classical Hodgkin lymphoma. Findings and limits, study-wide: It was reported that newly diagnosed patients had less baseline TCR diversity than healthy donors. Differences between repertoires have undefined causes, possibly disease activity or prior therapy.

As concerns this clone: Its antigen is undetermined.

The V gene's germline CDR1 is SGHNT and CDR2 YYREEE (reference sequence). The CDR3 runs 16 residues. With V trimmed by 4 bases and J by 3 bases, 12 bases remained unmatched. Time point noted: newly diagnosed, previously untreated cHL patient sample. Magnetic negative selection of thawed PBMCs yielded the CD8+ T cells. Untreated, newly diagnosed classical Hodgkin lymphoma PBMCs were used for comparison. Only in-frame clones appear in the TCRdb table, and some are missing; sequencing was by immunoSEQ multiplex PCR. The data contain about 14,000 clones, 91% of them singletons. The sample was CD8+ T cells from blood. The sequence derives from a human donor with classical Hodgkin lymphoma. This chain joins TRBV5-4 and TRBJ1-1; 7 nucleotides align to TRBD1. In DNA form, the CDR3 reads TGTGCCAGCAGCCAACAGGGGCGGGGGGGCGACACTGAAGCTTTCTTT. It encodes CASSQQGRGGDTEAFF.